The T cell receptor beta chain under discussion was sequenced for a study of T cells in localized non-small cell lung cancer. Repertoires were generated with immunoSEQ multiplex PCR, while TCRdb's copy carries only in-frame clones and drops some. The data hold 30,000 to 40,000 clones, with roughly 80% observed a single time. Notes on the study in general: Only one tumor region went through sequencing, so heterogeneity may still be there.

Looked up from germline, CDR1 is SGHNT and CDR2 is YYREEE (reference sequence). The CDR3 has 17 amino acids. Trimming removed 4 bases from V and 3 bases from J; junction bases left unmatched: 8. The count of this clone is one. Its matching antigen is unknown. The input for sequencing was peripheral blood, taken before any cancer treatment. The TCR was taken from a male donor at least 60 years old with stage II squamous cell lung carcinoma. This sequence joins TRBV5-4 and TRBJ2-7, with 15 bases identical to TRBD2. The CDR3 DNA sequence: TGTGCCAGCAGCACCAGGACTAGCGGGAGGGCCGTCTACGAGCAGTACTTC. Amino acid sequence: CASSTRTSGRAVYEQYF.